These T cell receptor beta chains were read from a single sample in a study of CD8 T cells in Susac syndrome. TCRdb recomputed calls from the immunoSEQ multiplex PCR reads with MiXCR, one row per CDR3 protein. The sample includes about 140,000 distinct CDR3 sequences, just under 95% of them seen just once. The specimen was CD4+ T cells from PBMCs. Receptors were obtained from a human donor with Susac syndrome. Each CDR3 is given with its conserved first and last residue. The D gene is left open where the match is weak. Expanded clones are given a class, and other clones once, few, many or no size at all.

v_gene: TRBV3-1; abundance: NA; j_gene: TRBJ1-6; d_gene: TRBD1; CDR3nt: TGTGCCAGCAGCTTAGGGACAGACCCTTCACCCCTCCACTTT; CDR3aa: CASSLGTDPSPLHF
v_gene: TRBV4-1; abundance: NA; j_gene: TRBJ1-1; d_gene: NA; CDR3nt: TGCGCCAGCAGCCAAGGGGTGGGTGGGGAGCCGAACACTGAAGCTTTCTTT; CDR3aa: CASSQGVGGEPNTEAFF
v_gene: TRBV28; abundance: NA; j_gene: TRBJ1-1; d_gene: TRBD1; CDR3nt: TGTGCCAGCAGTTTAACAGGGGCCGGTGCCGGTTTCACTGAAGCTTTCTTT; CDR3aa: CASSLTGAGAGFTEAFF
v_gene: TRBV20-1; abundance: NA; j_gene: TRBJ2-5; d_gene: TRBD2; CDR3nt: TGCAGTGCTGACGGGACTAATCAAGAGACCCAGTACTTC; CDR3aa: CSADGTNQETQYF
v_gene: TRBV5-4; abundance: NA; j_gene: TRBJ2-1; d_gene: TRBD2; CDR3nt: TGTGCCAGCAGCTTGGCTAGCGGGAGGACCTACAATGAGCAGTTCTTC; CDR3aa: CASSLASGRTYNEQFF
v_gene: TRBV29-1; abundance: once; j_gene: TRBJ1-2; d_gene: NA; CDR3nt: TGCAGCGTTACAGGGAACTATGGCTACACCTTC; CDR3aa: CSVTGNYGYTF
v_gene: TRBV29-1; abundance: once; j_gene: TRBJ1-5; d_gene: TRBD1; CDR3nt: TGCAGCGTTGCGGGCGGGACAGGGGATCAGCCCCAGCATTTT; CDR3aa: CSVAGGTGDQPQHF
v_gene: TRBV3-1; abundance: NA; j_gene: TRBJ1-2; d_gene: NA; CDR3nt: TGTGCCAGCAGCCAACGGGTCCATGGCTACACCTTC; CDR3aa: CASSQRVHGYTF
v_gene: TRBV10-3; abundance: NA; j_gene: TRBJ2-7; d_gene: NA; CDR3nt: TGTGCCATCAGTGACAGGGGAGGGAACGAGCAGTACTTC; CDR3aa: CAISDRGGNEQYF
v_gene: TRBV25-1; abundance: NA; j_gene: TRBJ2-7; d_gene: NA; CDR3nt: TGTGCCAGCAGTGACCCCTACGAGCAGTACTTC; CDR3aa: CASSDPYEQYF
v_gene: TRBV29-1; abundance: NA; j_gene: TRBJ2-1; d_gene: TRBD1; CDR3nt: TGCAGCGTTGAAGCCGGACAGGGTAGCGATGAGCAGTTCTTC; CDR3aa: CSVEAGQGSDEQFF
v_gene: TRBV30; abundance: NA; j_gene: TRBJ2-5; d_gene: TRBD1; CDR3nt: TGTGCCTGGGGGACAGGGGGCGCGGAGACCCAGTACTTC; CDR3aa: CAWGTGGAETQYF
v_gene: TRBV5-1; abundance: NA; j_gene: TRBJ2-2; d_gene: NA; CDR3nt: TGCGCCAGCCGACCGGGACACACGAACACCGGGGAGCTGTTTTTT; CDR3aa: CASRPGHTNTGELFF
v_gene: TRBV30; abundance: once; j_gene: TRBJ1-3; d_gene: NA; CDR3nt: TGTGCCTGGTCGTTGGGGGCTGGAAACACCATATATTTT; CDR3aa: CAWSLGAGNTIYF
v_gene: TRBV29-1; abundance: NA; j_gene: TRBJ1-2; d_gene: NA; CDR3nt: TGCAGCGTCCGGGGGAGGGGACGAGTTTGGGACGGCTACACCTTC; CDR3aa: CSVRGRGRVWDGYTF
v_gene: TRBV27; abundance: NA; j_gene: TRBJ1-4; d_gene: TRBD1; CDR3nt: TGTGCCAGCAGCCGTCAGGGGGCAGGTGAAAAACTGTTTTTT; CDR3aa: CASSRQGAGEKLFF
v_gene: TRBV29-1; abundance: NA; j_gene: TRBJ2-1; d_gene: TRBD2; CDR3nt: TGCAGCGGGGGACTAAAGAATGAGCAGTTCTTC; CDR3aa: CSGGLKNEQFF
v_gene: TRBV19; abundance: NA; j_gene: TRBJ1-1; d_gene: NA; CDR3nt: TGTGCCAGTAGTACAGGCGGACGCCTAGAAGCTTTCTTT; CDR3aa: CASSTGGRLEAFF
v_gene: TRBV20-1; abundance: NA; j_gene: TRBJ2-7; d_gene: NA; CDR3nt: TGCAGTGCTAGCGTCAACCCCTCGTACGAGCAGTACTTC; CDR3aa: CSASVNPSYEQYF
v_gene: TRBV6-6; abundance: NA; j_gene: TRBJ2-3; d_gene: NA; CDR3nt: TGTGCCAGCAGGCAGGGGTCAGATACGCAGTATTTT; CDR3aa: CASRQGSDTQYF